The present entry profiles one T cell receptor (beta chain) with its context. Original processing methods: Estimation of nucleated cell counts was performed using reference gene primer amplification. Using immunoSEQ multiplex PCR, the repertoire was profiled, and TCRdb retains in-frame clones only, with some absent. That table supplies the V and J calls and clone size; D and trimming were determined from the DNA. The sample yields about 150,000 clones, 60% to 85% seen once. These data originate in a study of blood T cell repertoires in COVID-19. Turning to the study itself: Acute and convalescent COVID-19 samples came from the United States, Italy and Spain. T cells, B-cell-depleted T cells, or PBMCs provided the cDNA or gDNA that served as material.

V shed 3 bases, J shed 0 bases, and the junction held 10 bases outside the gene matches. The CDR3 loop spans 17 amino acids. Material: peripheral blood. The receptor was isolated from a man aged 50 to 60 with active or convalescent COVID-19. J is TRBJ1-2 and V is TRBV23-1; TRBD1 matches 7 bases. TRBV23-1 belongs to the ORF category, with a function that is uncertain. The CDR3 nucleotides are TGCGCCAGCAGTCACCCCCGACAGGGTACGGCTAACTATGGCTACACCTTC. Encoded protein: CASSHPRQGTANYGYTF.